The T cell receptor (beta chain) under discussion was sequenced for a study of T cell responses to AZD1222 COVID-19 vaccine (dated by TCRdb to the early 2020s). With respect to the entire study: AZD1222 recipients whose second dose came at about 4 weeks and those whose second dose came at about 12 weeks were combined into one group, since spike-specific TCR depth and breadth did not differ between the two schedules. A total of 230 to 250 trial participants underwent TCR sequencing, of whom nearly 210 had received two doses of AZD1222 and some 25 had received two doses of the MenACWY control vaccine. Trial participants were enrolled into age subgroups of 18-55, 56-69 and 70-plus years, which contained about 150, 28 and 57 TCR-sequenced participants, respectively. Study-wide findings and limitations: Most participants were white British and females outnumbered males, and the authors suggested that clonal diversity may have been underestimated. After two AZD1222 doses, spike-specific TCR breadth and depth were significantly higher than at day 0 and than in MenACWY recipients. In the small 56-69-year group, the increase in depth fell short of significance, most likely because of low power. Only five to seven AZD1222 recipients were SARS-CoV-2 seropositive at baseline, limiting conclusions about previously exposed vaccinees. CD4 TCRs associated with the vaccine covered the entire spike protein, and the dominant responses were in regions 160-218 and 743-854. Because no day 14 peak-response samples were available, repertoires were characterized only after the peak T cell response. Nearly half of unique spike-specific TCRs reportedly recognized epitopes outside regions mutated in the B.1.351 and B.1.1.7 variants.

For this clone: No antigen is known for it. Base qualities are not at hand, and no much larger clone is one base apart.

The germline V gene provides CDR1 MNHEY and CDR2 SVGEGT. Relative to germline, V is 0 bases shorter and J is 7 bases shorter, with 6 bases between their ends. From the cysteine up to the phenylalanine, the CDR3 has a length of 12 residues. Only CDR3 DNA is held: 36 bases, read in frame from base 1. The CDR3 regions of human TCRbeta chains were subjected to immunosequencing. The original methods were these. TCRs in the repertoires were matched against a reference library of SARS-CoV-2-specific TCRs that had been generated with the MIRA antigen-specificity platform. Breadth was defined as the fraction of unique TCRs that were SARS-CoV-2-associated. Depth was defined as the fraction of total T cells that were SARS-CoV-2-associated. Using the MIRA data, each spike-specific TCR was mapped to the spike region that the TCR reacts to and placed in a CD4 or CD8 class. Log10-transformed breadth and depth values were compared by one-way ANOVA with Sidak's multiple comparisons tests. This immuneACCESS table, as held by TCRdb, lists in-frame sequences with V and J called but not all clones. Of the missing ones, under half trace to an unresolved V gene in checked studies; the others have no known cause. V and J calls and clone size are given by that table; D and trimming were obtained from the DNA. The sample has more than 75,000 clones on record, around 88% of them singletons. Approximately 7.5% of the sample comes from the top ten.

What the time point label conveys for this sample: baseline before first vaccination. The vaccinee samples were drawn from two UK trials, COV001 and COV002, one of which was a single-blind randomized controlled phase 2/3 trial testing AZD1222 (ChAdOx1 nCoV-19) in healthy adults. Trial participant PBMC samples were collected at day 0 and day 28 after the second dose for TCRbeta chain sequencing. Sequences were derived from peripheral blood, sampled on day 0 of AZD1222 vaccination. The TCR was taken from an adult in good health. The rearrangement combines TRBV6-2 or TRBV6-3 with TRBJ1-2, with no confident D gene call. The bases read TGTGCCAGCAGTTACTCTAGGGCTGGCTACACCTTC. The resulting protein is CASSYSRAGYTF.